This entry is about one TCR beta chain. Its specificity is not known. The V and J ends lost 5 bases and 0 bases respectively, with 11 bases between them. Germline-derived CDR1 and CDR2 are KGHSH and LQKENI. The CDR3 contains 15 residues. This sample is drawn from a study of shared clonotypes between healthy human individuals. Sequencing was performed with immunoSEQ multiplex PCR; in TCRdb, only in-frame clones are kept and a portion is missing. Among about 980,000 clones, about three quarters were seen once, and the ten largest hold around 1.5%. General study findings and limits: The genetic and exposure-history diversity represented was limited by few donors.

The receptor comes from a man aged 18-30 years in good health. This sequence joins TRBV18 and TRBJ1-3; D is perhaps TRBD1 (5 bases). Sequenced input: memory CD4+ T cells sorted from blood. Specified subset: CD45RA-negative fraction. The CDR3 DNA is TGTGCCAGCTCATCGGGACTGAACTCTGGAAACACCATATATTTT. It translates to CASSSGLNSGNTIYF.